The 18 T cell receptor beta chains presented below share a single source sample, sequenced in a study of control samples from healthy donors and cancer patients. TCRdb keeps only in-frame clones here, not all; method: immunoSEQ multiplex PCR. In the table there are under 70,000 clones, 75% to 90% of which are singletons. Sequencing was performed on PBMCs. Receptors originate from a man in his fifties or sixties with head and neck cancer.

This clone was picked up a small number of times. The gene calls are TRBV5-5 and TRBJ1-4; 8 positions match TRBD1. CDR1 is SGHKS and CDR2 is YYEKEE in the germline V gene (reference sequence). The ends lost 0 bases at V and 6 bases at J; junction bases unmatched: 13. The CDR3 spans 18 residues. The CDR3 here is CASSLGAGGPLSDEKLFF. The CDR3 DNA reads as TGTGCCAGCAGCTTGGGGGCAGGGGGCCCCCTAAGCGATGAAAAACTGTTTTTT.

This clone was counted a single time. V and J are TRBV4-2 and TRBJ2-3; TRBD2 aligns across 10 bases. Trimming removed 3 bases from V and 4 bases from J; junction bases left unmatched: 7. Germline V gives CDR1 LGHNA, CDR2 YNFKEQ. This CDR3 has 16 amino acids. CDR3 sequence reads: CASSQASGRWSDTQYF. The DNA of the CDR3 is TGTGCCAGCAGCCAGGCTAGCGGGAGATGGTCAGATACGCAGTATTTT.

The chain is built from TRBV7-8 and TRBJ2-6; D uncertain. Trimming stripped 2 bases from V and 4 bases from J, with 15 bases between. This CDR3 is 17 amino acids long. Germline CDR1 reads SGHVS; CDR2 reads FQNEAQ. The CDR3 sequence is CASSLSRGVWGANVLTF. The DNA of the CDR3 is TGTGCCAGCAGCTTAAGTAGAGGTGTCTGGGGGGCCAACGTCCTGACTTTC.

The chain links TRBV2 to TRBJ1-5; 9 bases align to TRBD1. Germline loops: CDR1 SNHLY, CDR2 FYNNEI. The CDR3 spans 13 residues. Trimming cost V 2 bases and J 15 bases; bases outside gene matches: 8. In DNA, the CDR3 is TGTGCCAGCAGTGAATTCGGGGACAGGGTACTGCATTTT. Translating gives CASSEFGDRVLHF.

The chain links TRBV11-3 to TRBJ2-3; possibly TRBD2 for D (5 bases). The CDR3 has 17 amino acids. V lost 4 bases and J 6 bases, leaving 23 bases between the germline ends. The V gene's germline CDR1 is SGHNT and CDR2 YENEEA. CDR3 amino acids: CASSSLLGRAGLDTQYF. The CDR3 DNA follows: TGTGCCAGCAGCTCCCTTCTTGGTCGGGCGGGCCTTGATACGCAGTATTTT.

Worth noting for this clone: Compared with germline, one end of the junction differs, possibly owing to a read error. CDR3 sequence reads: CASSLGGYQATQYF. The CDR3 DNA follows: TGTGCCAGCAGCTTAGGGGGCTACCAAGCGACCCAGTACTTC. The V gene is TRBV7-8, the J gene TRBJ2-5; possible D gene TRBD1, 5 bases. This CDR3 is 14 amino acids long. CDR1 SGHVS and CDR2 FQNEAQ come from the germline V gene.

CDR3 amino acids: CASSLEGGGLLGDTQYF. DNA of the CDR3: TGTGCCAGCAGTTTAGAGGGCGGGGGCCTGCTGGGAGATACGCAGTATTTT. The chain recombines TRBV28 with TRBJ2-3, with D perhaps TRBD2 (7 bases). The germline V gene has CDR1 MDHEN and CDR2 SYDVKM. V was trimmed by 2 bases and J by 5 bases, leaving 20 bases between them. CDR3 size: 17 residues.

The rearrangement joins TRBV28 to TRBJ1-4; D gene uncertain. Germline CDR1 MDHEN, CDR2 SYDVKM. V was shortened by 6 bases and J by 5 bases, with 16 bases between the two germline ends. The length of the CDR3 is 15 residues. CDR3 nucleotide sequence: TGTGCCAGCAGCACGGCCCTCGGAGGGAATGAAAAACTGTTTTTT. It specifies CASSTALGGNEKLFF.

V gene TRBV6-2 or TRBV6-3 combines with J gene TRBJ2-7, with no clear D. CDR1 is MNHEY and CDR2 is SVGEGT in the germline V gene. V lost 6 bases, J lost 2 bases, and 5 bases lay in between. CDR3 size: 11 residues. The chain's CDR3 is CASSTTYEQYF. The DNA for the CDR3 is TGTGCCAGCAGCACAACCTACGAGCAGTACTTC.

This sequence joins TRBV3-1 (or the pseudogene TRBV3-2) and TRBJ1-1; a possible D gene is TRBD1 (5 bases). The CDR3 is 13 amino acids. Trimming left V 4 bases short and J 3 bases short, with 9 bases between. Germline V lookup: CDR1 LGHDT, CDR2 YNNKEL (reference sequence). CDR3 residues: CASSPGTHTEAFF. CDR3 in DNA: TGTGCCAGCAGCCCGGGGACCCACACTGAAGCTTTCTTT.

V and J are TRBV9 and TRBJ2-7; 7 positions match TRBD2. Germline trimming cut 0 bases from V and 0 bases from J; bases unmatched to any gene: 3. Germline-derived CDR1 and CDR2 are SGDLS and YYNGEE. The CDR3 has 15 amino acids. CDR3 nucleotide sequence: TGTGCCAGCAGCGTAGGGCTAGCGGACTCCTACGAGCAGTACTTC. This codes for CASSVGLADSYEQYF.

The chain recombines TRBV7-6 with TRBJ2-3; D unresolved. Trimming removed 2 bases at V and 0 bases at J, with 6 bases between. Per germline, CDR1 SGHVS and CDR2 FNYEAQ. The CDR3 is made up of 14 amino acids. As DNA, the CDR3 is TGTGCCAGCAGCTTATTCTCCAGCACAGATACGCAGTATTTT. Translation gives CASSLFSSTDTQYF.

V gene TRBV10-3 combines with J gene TRBJ1-1; the match to TRBD1 covers 7 bases. From germline, CDR1 is ENHRY and CDR2 SYGVKD. The J segment lost 8 bases and the V segment lost 1 base, leaving 13 bases of the junction unmatched. This CDR3 has 16 residues. The CDR3 region has the DNA TGTGCCATCAGTGAGTTTACCGGGACAGCGGGTACAGAAGCTTTCTTT. It translates to CAISEFTGTAGTEAFF.

The V gene is TRBV4-2, the J gene TRBJ1-3; no clear D. The CDR3 spans 14 residues. V lost 2 bases and J lost 0, with 5 bases in between. Germline CDR1 and CDR2: LGHNA and YNFKEQ. DNA for the CDR3: TGTGCCAGCAGCCAAACCCGCTCTGGAAACACCATATATTTT. It is translated as CASSQTRSGNTIYF.

V is TRBV28 and J is TRBJ1-2; TRBD1 aligns across 12 bases. J was trimmed by 7 bases and V by 5 bases; bases with no gene match: 11. The CDR3 has 16 amino acids. The V gene's germline CDR1 is MDHEN and CDR2 SYDVKM. CDR3: CASSLTGTGGSRGYTF. Written as DNA, the CDR3 is TGTGCCAGCAGTCTTACCGGGACAGGGGGCTCTCGTGGCTACACCTTC.

The chain recombines TRBV4-1 with TRBJ1-6; D is uncertain. Trimming removed 0 bases from V and 9 bases from J, with 15 bases in between. This CDR3 contains 16 residues. Germline-derived CDR1 and CDR2 are MGHRA and YSYEKL. The CDR3 sequence: CASSQDAGGVISPLHF. Here the CDR3 DNA reads TGCGCCAGCAGCCAAGATGCCGGAGGAGTAATTTCACCCCTCCACTTT.

V usage is TRBV15 and J usage is TRBJ2-2, with D possibly called TRBD1 or TRBD2 (6 bases each). CDR3 length: 15 amino acids. The ends were cut back, 1 base at V and 5 bases at J, with 11 bases in the middle. Germline CDR1 LNHNV, CDR2 YYDKDF (reference sequence). The CDR3 region has the DNA TGTGCCACCAGCAGAGCAGGGGCGGGGACCGGGGAGCTGTTTTTT. Its protein product is CATSRAGAGTGELFF.

V gene TRBV6-6 combines with J gene TRBJ2-7; tentatively, D is TRBD1 or TRBD2 (5 bases each). Germline values: CDR1 MNHNY, CDR2 SVGAGI (reference sequence). The CDR3 sequence is 14 residues long. V dropped 6 bases and J dropped 2 bases, with 14 bases sitting between them. The CDR3 region is CASRQTRDPYEQYF. The CDR3 coding sequence is TGTGCCAGCAGGCAGACACGGGACCCCTACGAGCAGTACTTC.